This is a list of T cell receptor beta chains from one sample in a study of blood T cells in healthy people across ages. Using its own MiXCR run on the 5' RACE reads, TCRdb lists one record per CDR3 protein. The sample lists roughly 730,000 distinct CDR3 sequences, approximately 60% seen once, with 20% to 30% in the top ten. The sample taken for sequencing was blood. The receptor set was obtained from a man aged 35 to 55 in good health. The CDR3 runs from the conserved cysteine through the conserved F or W. D genes are given only for firm matches. Size tells how often a clone was seen (once, few, many) or the class of an expanded clone, and some rows leave it out.

V: TRBV20-1; D: -; J: TRBJ1-2; size: -; CDR3: CSASGAYGYTF; DNA: TGCAGTGCTAGTGGGGCCTATGGCTACACCTTC
V: TRBV20-1; D: TRBD1; J: TRBJ2-3; size: -; CDR3: CSATGTGRSDTQYF; DNA: TGCAGTGCGACCGGGACAGGTCGCTCAGATACGCAGTATTTT
V: TRBV10-3; D: -; J: TRBJ1-5; size: once; CDR3: CAIGVGQPNQPQHF; DNA: TGTGCCATCGGTGTTGGGCAGCCCAATCAGCCCCAGCATTTT
V: TRBV5-1; D: TRBD1; J: TRBJ2-3; size: -; CDR3: CASSSNRDRGSDTQYF; DNA: TGCGCCAGCAGCTCCAACCGGGACAGGGGGTCAGATACGCAGTATTTT
V: TRBV12-3/TRBV12-4; D: -; J: TRBJ2-3; size: few; CDR3: CASREGGASDTQYF; DNA: TGTGCCAGCAGGGAGGGGGGAGCCTCGGATACGCAGTATTTT
V: TRBV29-1; D: TRBD2; J: TRBJ2-5; size: -; CDR3: CSVQPSGSSETQYF; DNA: TGCAGCGTTCAACCTAGCGGGAGTTCCGAGACCCAGTACTTC
V: TRBV9; D: TRBD2; J: TRBJ2-7; size: -; CDR3: CASSASGSPYEQYF; DNA: TGTGCCAGCAGCGCTAGCGGGAGCCCCTACGAGCAGTACTTC
V: TRBV2; D: TRBD1; J: TRBJ2-7; size: few; CDR3: CASRDRGGSYNEQYF; DNA: TGTGCCAGCAGAGACAGGGGGGGTTCCTACAATGAGCAGTACTTC
V: TRBV14; D: -; J: TRBJ2-5; size: -; CDR3: CASSQVQQETQYF; DNA: TGTGCCAGCAGCCAAGTACAGCAAGAGACCCAGTACTTC
V: TRBV28; D: -; J: TRBJ2-6; size: few; CDR3: CASSQGFSGANVLTF; DNA: TGTGCCAGCAGTCAGGGATTCTCTGGGGCCAACGTCCTGACTTTC
V: TRBV7-9; D: -; J: TRBJ1-2; size: -; CDR3: CASSSGKDRQVNYGYTF; DNA: TGTGCCAGCAGCTCCGGCAAGGACAGACAAGTTAACTATGGCTACACCTTC
V: TRBV6-5; D: -; J: TRBJ1-2; size: -; CDR3: CASRNYNYGYTF; DNA: TGTGCCAGCAGAAACTATAACTATGGCTACACCTTC
V: TRBV6-6; D: -; J: TRBJ2-3; size: -; CDR3: CASSRDLDQADTQYF; DNA: TGTGCCAGCAGTAGGGACCTGGATCAGGCAGATACGCAGTATTTT
V: TRBV29-1; D: TRBD1; J: TRBJ1-4; size: -; CDR3: CSVGQGVAEKLFF; DNA: TGCAGCGTTGGACAGGGGGTAGCTGAAAAACTGTTTTTT
V: TRBV6-1; D: TRBD1; J: TRBJ2-3; size: many; CDR3: CASMYRGPSDTQYF; DNA: TGTGCCAGCATGTACAGGGGTCCGTCAGATACGCAGTATTTT
V: TRBV6-2/TRBV6-3; D: -; J: TRBJ2-1; size: -; CDR3: CASSLQQGFNEQFF; DNA: TGTGCCAGCAGCCTCCAACAGGGATTCAATGAGCAGTTCTTC
V: TRBV29-1; D: -; J: TRBJ2-3; size: -; CDR3: CSVVQRSTETQNF; DNA: TGCAGCGTTGTCCAGCGGAGCACAGAAACGCAGAATTTT
V: TRBV11-2; D: -; J: TRBJ2-4; size: few; CDR3: CASSLGVLAKNIQYF; DNA: TGTGCCAGCAGCTTGGGGGTACTAGCCAAAAACATTCAGTACTTC
V: TRBV5-1; D: TRBD1; J: TRBJ2-3; size: -; CDR3: CASSPTMDRVGTDTQYF; DNA: TGCGCCAGCAGCCCCACGATGGACAGGGTTGGCACAGATACGCAGTATTTT
V: TRBV27; D: TRBD1; J: TRBJ1-1; size: once; CDR3: CASSLGTTGVNTEAFF; DNA: TGTGCCAGCAGTTTAGGGACGACAGGGGTGAACACTGAAGCTTTCTTT
V: TRBV7-7; D: TRBD1; J: TRBJ2-5; size: -; CDR3: CASSLEGQAFQETQYF; DNA: TGTGCTAGCAGCCTCGAGGGACAGGCCTTTCAAGAGACCCAGTACTTC
V: TRBV28; D: -; J: TRBJ1-5; size: few; CDR3: CASSFQQEDQPQHF; DNA: TGTGCCAGCAGCTTTCAACAGGAAGATCAGCCCCAGCATTTT
V: TRBV12-3/TRBV12-4; D: TRBD1; J: TRBJ2-1; size: once; CDR3: CASSLRDSNYNEQFF; DNA: TGTGCCAGCAGCCTCCGGGACAGTAACTACAATGAGCAGTTCTTC
V: TRBV10-3; D: -; J: TRBJ2-7; size: few; CDR3: CATRGAIGGSYEQYF; DNA: TGTGCCACCAGAGGGGCTATAGGGGGCTCCTACGAGCAGTACTTC
V: TRBV24-1; D: TRBD1; J: TRBJ2-1; size: once; CDR3: CATRGDRGANEQFF; DNA: TGTGCCACCAGGGGCGACAGGGGGGCAAATGAGCAGTTCTTC
V: TRBV28; D: -; J: TRBJ1-1; size: few; CDR3: CASRIYTEAFF; DNA: TGTGCCAGCCGCATCTACACTGAAGCTTTCTTT
V: TRBV20-1; D: TRBD2; J: TRBJ2-5; size: -; CDR3: CNARLAGETQYF; DNA: TGCAATGCTCGACTAGCTGGAGAGACCCAGTACTTC
V: TRBV9; D: -; J: TRBJ2-7; size: -; CDR3: CASRSNSYEQYF; DNA: TGTGCCAGCAGGTCGAACTCCTACGAGCAGTACTTC
V: TRBV27; D: TRBD1; J: TRBJ1-2; size: -; CDR3: CASSLNPRTGAHYGYTF; DNA: TGTGCCAGCAGTTTAAACCCCCGGACAGGGGCCCACTATGGCTACACCTTC